This is a list of T cell receptor beta chains from one sample in a study of T cell repertoires in cytomegalovirus infection. MiXCR was run by TCRdb on the reads, yielding one entry per CDR3 protein. The sample yields 250,000 to 300,000 distinct CDR3 sequences, around 25% seen once. The sequenced sample consisted of PBMCs. These receptors all come from a human donor in good health (CMV status not recorded). Some clones in this sample may be carry-over from other donors' samples. The conserved cysteine and the conserved F or W are not part of the CDR3 here. Rows give clone size only sometimes, using once, few, many, or a class for an expanded clone.

v_gene	abundance	j_gene	CDR3aa
TRBV4-1	many	TRBJ2-1	ASSQNPGLAESEQF
TRBV11-3	-	TRBJ2-2	ASSLGGVDTGELF
TRBV6-2/TRBV6-3	few	TRBJ2-4	ASSVSRENIQY
TRBV10-3	-	TRBJ1-6	AISDQGLIGSPLH
TRBV7-2	many	TRBJ2-5	ASSLGRDASWQETQY
TRBV29-1	-	TRBJ2-2	SVEERTVNTGELF
TRBV6-5	many	TRBJ1-1	ASSYDSIDEAF
TRBV5-1	few	TRBJ1-4	ASSLTPQGLVEKLF
TRBV19	-	TRBJ2-6	ASSGAEAGANVLT
TRBV28	few	TRBJ1-2	ASRTGYGGYT